This T cell receptor (beta chain) was retrieved from a study of human T cells and chemical hapten exposure. Findings and caveats of the study: Significantly more large CDR3 similarity clusters were formed by expanded TCRs than by controls.

One entry per CDR3 protein results from TCRdb running MiXCR on the RACE reads. Here the sample spans approximately 370,000 distinct CDR3 sequences, about 5% being singletons. This sample's time point: pre-sensitization, week 0. The treatment: therapeutic diphenylcyclopropenone sensitization with weekly scalp DPC. This clonotype was counted many times. The antigen is not known. Germline CDR1 reads SGHTA; CDR2 reads FQGNSA. The CDR3 runs 13 residues. V was pared by 1 base and J by 6 bases, with 9 bases between. The TCR originated in a young woman with alopecia areata. Some clones in this sample may be carry-over from other donors' samples. The chain joins TRBV7-2 to TRBJ2-5; D is undetermined. The sequencing used whole blood, collected in connection with sensitization to the hapten diphenylcyclopropenone (DPC). CDR3 sequence (DNA): TGTGCCAGCAGCTTAGAGACGAGGCAGACCCAGTACTTC. Residues: CASSLETRQTQYF.